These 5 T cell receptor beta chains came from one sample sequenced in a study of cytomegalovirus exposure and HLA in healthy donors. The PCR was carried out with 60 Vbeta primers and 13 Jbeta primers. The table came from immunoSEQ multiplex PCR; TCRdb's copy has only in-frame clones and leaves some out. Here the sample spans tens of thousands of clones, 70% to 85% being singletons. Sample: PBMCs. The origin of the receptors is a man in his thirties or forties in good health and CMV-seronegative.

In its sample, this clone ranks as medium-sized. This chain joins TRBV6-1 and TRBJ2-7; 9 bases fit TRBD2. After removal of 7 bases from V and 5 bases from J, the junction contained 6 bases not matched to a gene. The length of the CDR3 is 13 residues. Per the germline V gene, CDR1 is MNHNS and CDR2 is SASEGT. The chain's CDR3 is CASTGTSFDEQYF. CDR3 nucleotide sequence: TGTGCCAGCACCGGGACTAGCTTCGACGAGCAGTACTTC.

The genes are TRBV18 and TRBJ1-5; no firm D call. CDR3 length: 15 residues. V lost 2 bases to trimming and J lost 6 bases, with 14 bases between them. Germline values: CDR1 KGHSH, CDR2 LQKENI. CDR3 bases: TGTGCCAGCTCACCAGTTGAGGGATCCAGTCAGCCCCAGCATTTT. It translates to CASSPVEGSSQPQHF. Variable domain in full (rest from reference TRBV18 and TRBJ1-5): NAGVMQNPRHLVRRRGQEARLRCSPMKGHSHVYWYRQLPEEGLKFMVYLQKENIIDESGMPKERFSAEFPKEGPSILRIQQVVRGDSAAYFCASSPVEGSSQPQHFGDGTRLSIL.

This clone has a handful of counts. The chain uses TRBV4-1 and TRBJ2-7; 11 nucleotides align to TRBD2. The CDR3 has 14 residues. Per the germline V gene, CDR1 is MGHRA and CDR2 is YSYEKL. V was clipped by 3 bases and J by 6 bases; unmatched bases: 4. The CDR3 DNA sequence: TGCGCCAGCAGCCATGGGACTAGCGGCACCGAGCAGTACTTC. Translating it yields CASSHGTSGTEQYF.

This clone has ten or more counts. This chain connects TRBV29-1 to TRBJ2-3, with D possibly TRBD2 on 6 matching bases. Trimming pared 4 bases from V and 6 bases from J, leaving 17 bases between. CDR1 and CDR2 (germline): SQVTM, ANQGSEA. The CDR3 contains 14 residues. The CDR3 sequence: CSVGSGTPLDTQYF. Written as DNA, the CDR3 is TGCAGCGTTGGATCAGGGACTCCCTTGGATACGCAGTATTTT.

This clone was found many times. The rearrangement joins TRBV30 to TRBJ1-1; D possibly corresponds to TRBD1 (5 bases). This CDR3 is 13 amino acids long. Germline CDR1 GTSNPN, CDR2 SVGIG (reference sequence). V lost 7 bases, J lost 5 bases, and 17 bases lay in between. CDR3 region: CASSLGEGTEAFF. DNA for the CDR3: TGTGCCTCCTCCTTGGGGGAGGGGACTGAAGCTTTCTTT. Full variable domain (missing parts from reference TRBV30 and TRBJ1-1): SQTIHQWPATLVQPVGSPLSLECTVEGTSNPNLYWYRQAAGRGLQLLFYSVGIGQISSEVPQNLSASRPQDRQFILSSKKLLLSDSGFYLCASSLGEGTEAFFGQGTRLTVV.